The 24 T cell receptor beta chains presented below share a single source sample, sequenced in a study of blood T cell repertoires in COVID-19. Here immunoSEQ multiplex PCR was the method, and the copy in TCRdb shows in-frame clones only, minus some. The profile covers under 90,000 clones, with roughly nine tenths appearing a single time and around 7.8% taken by the ten largest. The sequencing sample was made of peripheral blood. The receptors were sampled from a man aged 35 to 55 with COVID-19, enrolled during active disease.

The rearrangement uses TRBV28 and TRBJ2-1; D perhaps matches TRBD1 (6 bases). Germline CDR1 is MDHEN and CDR2 is SYDVKM. Trimming removed 6 bases at V and 6 bases at J, with 12 bases between. The CDR3 covers 13 residues. In DNA form, the CDR3 reads TGTGCCAGCAGGAGAATAGGGGGCAATGAGCAGTTCTTC. It encodes CASRRIGGNEQFF.

The CDR3 region is CASSRTAGQGGNTIYF. CDR3 DNA: TGTGCCAGCAGCCGTACAGCGGGACAGGGGGGAAACACCATATATTTT. The chain employs TRBV7-6 and TRBJ1-3, with 10 bases lining up with TRBD1. This CDR3 has 16 amino acids. After removal of 5 bases from V and 4 bases from J, the junction contained 8 bases not matched to a gene. Germline CDR1 and CDR2: SGHVS and FNYEAQ.

This chain connects TRBV5-6 to TRBJ1-2; 7 nucleotides align to TRBD1. The CDR3 covers 15 residues. J was trimmed by 4 bases and V by 4 bases; bases with no gene match: 10. The germline V gene has CDR1 SGHDT and CDR2 YYEEEE. The CDR3 loop is CASSPKPRQGYGYTF. CDR3 nucleotides: TGTGCCAGCAGCCCCAAGCCCCGACAGGGCTATGGCTACACCTTC.

The genes are TRBV18 and TRBJ1-4; D possibly corresponds to TRBD1 (6 bases). V lost 3 bases and J 8 bases, leaving 13 bases between the germline ends. Germline V gene sequence: CDR1 KGHSH, CDR2 LQKENI. There are 14 residues in the CDR3. Here the CDR3 DNA reads TGTGCCAGCTCACCCCCCGGGACATCAGAAAAACTGTTTTTT. It encodes CASSPPGTSEKLFF.

The count of this clone is one. The chain joins TRBV5-1 to TRBJ1-2; maybe TRBD1 (5 bases). The V end was cut by 0 bases, the J end by 8 bases, with 17 bases between. The CDR3 loop spans 15 amino acids. Germline V lookup: CDR1 SGHRS, CDR2 YFSETQ. The CDR3 spells CASSLGNSGTSGYTF. The CDR3 nucleotides read TGCGCCAGCAGCTTGGGAAATAGCGGGACGTCGGGCTACACCTTC. Supplemented by reference TRBV5-1 and TRBJ1-2, the full variable domain reads KAGVTQTPRYLIKTRGQQVTLSCSPISGHRSVSWYQQTPGQGLQFLFEYFSETQRNKGNFPGRFSGRQFSNSRSEMNVSTLELGDSALYLCASSLGNSGTSGYTFGSGTRLTVV.

CDR3 region: CASSLTSGAGETQYF. DNA of the CDR3: TGTGCCAGCAGCCTGACTAGCGGGGCCGGGGAGACCCAGTACTTC. The chain recombines TRBV3-1 (or the pseudogene TRBV3-2) with TRBJ2-5; 11 bases match TRBD2. The V and J ends lost 4 bases and 5 bases, in that order; junction bases with no gene match: 6. Germline CDR1 and CDR2: LGHDT and YNNKEL (reference sequence). This CDR3 has 15 amino acids.

The V and J genes are TRBV27 and TRBJ1-2, with a tentative D call TRBD1 (5 bases). The germline V and J ends were trimmed by 4 bases and 4 bases, with 10 bases remaining between them. The CDR3 has 13 residues. The germline gives CDR1 MNHEY, CDR2 SMNVEV (reference sequence). CDR3 DNA: TGTGCCAGCAGTTGGGGCAGAACCTATGGCTACACCTTC. This gives the protein CASSWGRTYGYTF.

J is TRBJ2-1 and V is TRBV7-9; TRBD1 is a possible D gene (6 bases). Germline CDR1 SEHNR, CDR2 FQNEAQ (reference sequence). This CDR3 has 13 amino acids. V lost 5 bases to trimming and J lost 9 bases, with 14 bases between them. CDR3 DNA sequence: TGTGCCAGCAGCATAACACAGGGCATTGAGCAGTTCTTC. Its translation is CASSITQGIEQFF.

The J gene is TRBJ2-2, the V gene TRBV28, with a weak D call TRBD1 (5 bases). Trimming took 5 bases from V and 3 from J, leaving 10 bases between them. CDR1 is MDHEN and CDR2 is SYDVKM in the germline V gene. This CDR3 is built from 14 residues. In DNA, the CDR3 is TGTGCCAGCAGTAAGGGGTCGGACACCGGGGAGCTGTTTTTT. It yields the protein CASSKGSDTGELFF. Based on the CDR3 plus reference TRBV28 and TRBJ2-2, the full variable domain is DVKVTQSSRYLVKRTGEKVFLECVQDMDHENMFWYRQDPGLGLRLIYFSYDVKMKEKGDIPEGYSVSREKKERFSLILESASTNQTSMYLCASSKGSDTGELFFGEGSRLTVL.

The rearrangement uses TRBV10-2 and TRBJ1-6; D is perhaps TRBD1 (6 bases). CDR1 is WSHSY, CDR2 SAAADI, per germline. The V end was cut by 7 bases, the J end by 5 bases, with 18 bases between. The CDR3 sequence is 16 residues long. This CDR3 reads CASTIRLGHDNSPLHF. CDR3 nucleotides: TGCGCCAGCACAATAAGATTGGGACACGATAATTCACCCCTCCACTTT.

The genes are TRBV28 and TRBJ1-5; D remains ambiguous. Germline CDR1 and CDR2: MDHEN and SYDVKM. The CDR3 loop spans 14 amino acids. Trimming pared 2 bases from V and 5 bases from J, leaving 10 bases between. Here the CDR3 reads CASSLGPEYQPQHF. Written as DNA, the CDR3 is TGTGCCAGCAGTTTAGGCCCAGAATATCAGCCCCAGCATTTT.

The chain uses TRBV30 and TRBJ1-6; perhaps TRBD1 as D (5 bases). Germline V gives CDR1 GTSNPN, CDR2 SVGIG (reference sequence). The CDR3 runs 15 residues. Deletions cut 5 bases from V and 9 bases from J, with 20 bases between. This CDR3 reads CAWASGQGKGSPLHF. For the CDR3, the DNA is TGTGCCTGGGCTTCCGGGCAGGGAAAAGGTTCACCCCTCCACTTT.

V and J are TRBV30 and TRBJ1-5, with D perhaps TRBD1 (5 bases). V was pared by 0 bases and J by 0 bases, with 9 bases between. Germline assignment: CDR1 GTSNPN and CDR2 SVGIG (reference sequence). This CDR3 comprises 15 residues. The CDR3 sequence: CAWSVGDYSNQPQHF. Written as DNA, the CDR3 is TGTGCCTGGAGTGTAGGGGATTATAGCAATCAGCCCCAGCATTTT.

J is TRBJ1-2 and V is TRBV5-4, with 9 positions matching TRBD1. The CDR3 loop spans 15 amino acids. Germline trimming cut 5 bases from V and 4 bases from J; bases unmatched to any gene: 9. Germline CDR1 reads SGHNT; CDR2 reads YYREEE (reference sequence). The CDR3, as DNA: TGTGCCAGCAGTTTACAGGGGGCCTCCTCCTATGGCTACACCTTC. As protein: CASSLQGASSYGYTF. Variable domain in full (rest from reference TRBV5-4 and TRBJ1-2): ETGVTQSPTHLIKTRGQQVTLRCSSQSGHNTVSWYQQALGQGPQFIFQYYREEENGRGNFPPRFSGLQFPNYSSELNVNALELDDSALYLCASSLQGASSYGYTFGSGTRLTVV.

This chain links TRBV28 with TRBJ2-7, with TRBD1 matching 10 bases. V lost 7 bases, J lost 3 bases, and 6 bases stayed unmatched. The CDR3 has 14 amino acids. Looked up from germline, CDR1 is MDHEN and CDR2 is SYDVKM. CDR3 region: CASTLGQGFYEQYF. The CDR3, as DNA: TGTGCCAGCACCCTGGGACAGGGGTTCTACGAGCAGTACTTC.

J is TRBJ1-3 and V is TRBV5-8; TRBD1 aligns across 10 bases. The junction had 1 base not matched to a gene; V was cut back by 4 bases and J by 3 bases. CDR3 length: 14 residues. The V gene's germline CDR1 is SGHTS and CDR2 YDEGEE. The CDR3 here is CASSRDRGGNTIYF. DNA of the CDR3: TGTGCCAGCAGCAGGGACAGGGGTGGAAACACCATATATTTT.

The rearrangement joins TRBV28 to TRBJ2-3; TRBD2 matches at 13 bases. Germline V gene lookup returns CDR1 MDHEN and CDR2 SYDVKM. The CDR3 is 19 residues long. With 7 bases clipped from V and 0 bases from J, the junction kept 13 bases outside the gene matches. CDR3 in DNA: TGTGCCAGCACCTCGACTAGCGGGGGGCTGCCTTCTAGCACAGATACGCAGTATTTT. Translation: CASTSTSGGLPSSTDTQYF.

The genes are TRBV9 and TRBJ1-2; TRBD1 is a possible D gene (5 bases). Germline V gene lookup returns CDR1 SGDLS and CDR2 YYNGEE. Trimming pared 3 bases from V and 8 bases from J, leaving 11 bases between. The CDR3 has 12 amino acids. The CDR3 coding sequence is TGTGCCAGCAGCGCCGCGGGGGGAGGCTACACCTTC. It encodes CASSAAGGGYTF.

The V call is TRBV12-2, the J call TRBJ1-2. TRBV12-2 is a recognized pseudogene. This CDR3 region has 16 residues. For the CDR3, the DNA is TGTGCAAGTCGCTTAGGGGAGGGACACCACCGCTATGGCTACACCTTC. Amino acid sequence: CASRLGEGHHRYGYTF.

The chain is built from TRBV6-5 and TRBJ2-1; D is perhaps TRBD1 (6 bases). CDR3 size: 14 residues. In germline, CDR1 is MNHEY, CDR2 SVGAGI. Deletions cut 0 bases from V and 7 bases from J, with 10 bases between. CDR3: CASSYSGGGNEQFF. In nucleotides, the CDR3 is TGTGCCAGCAGTTACTCAGGGGGTGGAAATGAGCAGTTCTTC.

V gene TRBV5-1 combines with J gene TRBJ2-3; TRBD1 matches at 8 bases. The V gene's germline CDR1 is SGHRS and CDR2 YFSETQ. V lost 0 bases, J lost 0 bases, and 3 bases stayed unmatched. CDR3 size: 16 residues. CDR3 sequence (DNA): TGCGCCAGCAGCTTGGAGGACAGGGCGAGCACAGATACGCAGTATTTT. This gives the protein CASSLEDRASTDTQYF.

In its sample, this clone was seen a few times. The chain couples TRBV10-1 to TRBJ2-7; D might be TRBD2 (7 bases). The germline V gene encodes CDR1 WNHNN and CDR2 SYGVQD (reference sequence). The CDR3 extends over 13 amino acids. Trimming cost V 0 bases and J 5 bases, with 8 bases left between them. The CDR3 here is CASSESGGHEQYF. The CDR3 DNA sequence: TGCGCCAGCAGTGAGTCGGGGGGGCACGAGCAGTACTTC.

The sample holds one count of this clone. This chain connects TRBV2 to TRBJ1-2; D perhaps matches TRBD1 (6 bases). The V gene lost 3 bases and the J gene lost 6 bases, with 11 bases spanning the gap. CDR3 length: 13 amino acids. CDR1 and CDR2 (germline): SNHLY, FYNNEI. CDR3 nucleotides: TGTGCCAGCAGTGACAGGGGAAAAAATGGCTACACCTTC. Translation gives CASSDRGKNGYTF.

The J gene is TRBJ1-2, the V gene TRBV11-1, with 9 nucleotides matching TRBD1. The CDR3 runs 16 residues. Germline CDR1 SGHAT, CDR2 FQDESV (reference sequence). J lost 2 bases, V lost 1 base, and 5 bases had no gene match. The CDR3 DNA reads as TGTGCCAGCAGCTTAGAGGGGGGGACAGGGAACTATGGCTACACCTTC. Its translation: CASSLEGGTGNYGYTF. Supplemented by reference TRBV11-1 and TRBJ1-2, the full variable domain reads EAEVAQSPRYKITEKSQAVAFWCDPISGHATLYWYRQILGQGPELLVQFQDESVVDDSQLPKDRFSAERLKGVDSTLKIQPAELGDSAMYLCASSLEGGTGNYGYTFGSGTRLTVV.